Many counts were recorded for the clone carrying this TCR beta chain. All patients picked for sequencing had shown, by flow cytometry, an expansion of CD8+CD57+ cells. The data were taken from a study of CD8+CD57+ T cells in acquired aplastic anemia. V was pared by 4 bases and J by 2 bases, with 7 bases of the junction left unmatched. The CDR3 length is 16 residues. Germline-derived CDR1 and CDR2 are SGHTA and FQGTGA. TCR beta VDJ and CDR3 were profiled, and genomic DNA was the template. TCRdb called the reads again in MiXCR, with one record for every CDR3 protein. Of just over 150,000 distinct CDR3 sequences detected, 45% to 55% appear once; the ten largest clones hold 25% to 40%.

Sequenced sample: sorted CD4+, CD8+, or CD8+CD57+ T cells (not recorded which) from PBMCs. V gene TRBV7-3 combines with J gene TRBJ2-1; 8 bases align to TRBD1. This clonotype was sampled from a human donor with aplastic anemia. CDR3 sequence: CASSSDRGEAYNEQFF. The CDR3 DNA follows: TGTGCCAGCAGCTCCGACAGGGGTGAAGCCTACAATGAGCAGTTCTTC.